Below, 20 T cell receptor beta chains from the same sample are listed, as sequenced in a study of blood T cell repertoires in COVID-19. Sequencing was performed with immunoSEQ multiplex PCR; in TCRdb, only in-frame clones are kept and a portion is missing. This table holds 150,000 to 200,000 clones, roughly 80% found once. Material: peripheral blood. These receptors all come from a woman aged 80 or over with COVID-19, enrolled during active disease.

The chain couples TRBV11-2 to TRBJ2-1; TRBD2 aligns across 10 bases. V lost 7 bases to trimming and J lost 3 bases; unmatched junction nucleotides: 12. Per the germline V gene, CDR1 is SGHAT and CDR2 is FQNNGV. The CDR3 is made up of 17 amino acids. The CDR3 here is CASTRDGGLASYNEQFF. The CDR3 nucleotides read TGTGCCAGCACCCGCGACGGGGGACTAGCGAGCTACAATGAGCAGTTCTTC.

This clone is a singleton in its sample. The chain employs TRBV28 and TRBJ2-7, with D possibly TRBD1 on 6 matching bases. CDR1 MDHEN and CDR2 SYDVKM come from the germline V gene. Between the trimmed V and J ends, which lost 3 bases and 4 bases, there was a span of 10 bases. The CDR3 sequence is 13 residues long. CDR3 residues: CASSFLGGYEQYF. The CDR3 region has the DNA TGTGCCAGCAGTTTTCTAGGGGGTTACGAGCAGTACTTC.

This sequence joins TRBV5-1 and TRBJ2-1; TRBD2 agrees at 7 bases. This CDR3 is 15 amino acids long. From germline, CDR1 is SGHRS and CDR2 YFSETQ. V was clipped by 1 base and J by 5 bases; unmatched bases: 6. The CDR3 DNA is TGCGCCAGCAGCTTGTTGCGGGGGACTAACAATGAGCAGTTCTTC. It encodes CASSLLRGTNNEQFF.

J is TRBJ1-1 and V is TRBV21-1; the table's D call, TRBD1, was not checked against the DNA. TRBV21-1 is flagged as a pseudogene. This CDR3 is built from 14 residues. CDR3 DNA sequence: TGTGCCAGCAGCAAGGGTTCTGGGGCGACTGAAGCTTTCTTT. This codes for CASSKGSGATEAFF.

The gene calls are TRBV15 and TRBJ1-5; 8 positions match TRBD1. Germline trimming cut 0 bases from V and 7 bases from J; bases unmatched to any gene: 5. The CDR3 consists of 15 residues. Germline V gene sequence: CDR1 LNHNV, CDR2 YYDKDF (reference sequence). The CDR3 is CATSRESGGGQPQHF. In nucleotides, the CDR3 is TGTGCCACCAGCAGAGAGTCAGGGGGCGGGCAGCCCCAGCATTTT.

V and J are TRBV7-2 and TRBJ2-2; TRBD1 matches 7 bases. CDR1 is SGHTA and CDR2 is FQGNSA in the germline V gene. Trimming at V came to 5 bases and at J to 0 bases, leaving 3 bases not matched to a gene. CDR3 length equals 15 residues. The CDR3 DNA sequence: TGTGCCAGCAGCCAGGACAGGACGAACACCGGGGAGCTGTTTTTT. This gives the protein CASSQDRTNTGELFF.

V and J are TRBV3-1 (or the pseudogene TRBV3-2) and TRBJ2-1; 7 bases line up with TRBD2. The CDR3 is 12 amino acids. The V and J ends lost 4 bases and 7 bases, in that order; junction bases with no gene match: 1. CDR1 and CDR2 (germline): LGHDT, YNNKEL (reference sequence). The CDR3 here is CASSLLANEQFF. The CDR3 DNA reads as TGTGCCAGCAGCCTACTAGCGAATGAGCAGTTCTTC.

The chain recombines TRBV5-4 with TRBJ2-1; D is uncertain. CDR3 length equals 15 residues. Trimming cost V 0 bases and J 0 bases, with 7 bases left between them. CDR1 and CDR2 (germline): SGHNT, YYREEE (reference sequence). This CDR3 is CASSLDSSSYNEQFF. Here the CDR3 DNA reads TGTGCCAGCAGCTTGGACAGCAGCTCCTACAATGAGCAGTTCTTC.

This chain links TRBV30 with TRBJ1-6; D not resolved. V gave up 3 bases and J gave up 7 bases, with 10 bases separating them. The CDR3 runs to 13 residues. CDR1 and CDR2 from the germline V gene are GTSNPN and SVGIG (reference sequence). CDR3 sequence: CAWRPIVNSPLHF. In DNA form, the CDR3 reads TGTGCCTGGAGGCCAATAGTAAATTCACCCCTCCACTTT.

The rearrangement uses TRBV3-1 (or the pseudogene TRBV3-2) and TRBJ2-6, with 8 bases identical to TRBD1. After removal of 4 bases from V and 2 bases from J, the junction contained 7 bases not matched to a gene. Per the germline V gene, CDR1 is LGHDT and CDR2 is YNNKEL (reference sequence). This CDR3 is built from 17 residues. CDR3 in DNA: TGTGCCAGCAGCCCGGAGCAGGGGGCGCCTGGGGCCAACGTCCTGACTTTC. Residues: CASSPEQGAPGANVLTF.

Here the CDR3 DNA reads TGTGCCAGCAGTTTCCGTACAACCTACGAGCAGTACTTC. Its protein is CASSFRTTYEQYF. This chain joins TRBV12-3 or TRBV12-4 and TRBJ2-7; no reliable D call. The ends were cut back, 3 bases at V and 2 bases at J, with 8 bases in the middle. CDR3 size: 13 residues.

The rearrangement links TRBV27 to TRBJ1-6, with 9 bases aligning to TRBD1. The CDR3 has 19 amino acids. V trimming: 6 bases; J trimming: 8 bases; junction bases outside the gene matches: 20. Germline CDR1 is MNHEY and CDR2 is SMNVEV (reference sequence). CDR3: CASRPGAGDRALSYSPLHF. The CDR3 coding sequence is TGTGCCAGCAGACCTGGGGCGGGGGACAGGGCGCTATCCTATTCACCCCTCCACTTT.

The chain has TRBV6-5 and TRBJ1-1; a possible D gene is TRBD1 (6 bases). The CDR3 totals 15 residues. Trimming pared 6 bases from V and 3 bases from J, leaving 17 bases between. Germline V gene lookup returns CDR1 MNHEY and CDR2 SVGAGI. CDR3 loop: CASRAITGTHTEAFF. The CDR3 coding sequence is TGTGCCAGCAGGGCGATTACCGGGACACACACTGAAGCTTTCTTT.

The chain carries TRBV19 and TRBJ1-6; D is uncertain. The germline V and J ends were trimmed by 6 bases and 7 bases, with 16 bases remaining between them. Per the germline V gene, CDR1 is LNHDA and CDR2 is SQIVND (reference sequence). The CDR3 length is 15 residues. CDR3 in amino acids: CASRPLLGGNSPLHF. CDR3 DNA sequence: TGTGCCAGTAGACCGCTCCTCGGAGGGAATTCACCCCTCCACTTT. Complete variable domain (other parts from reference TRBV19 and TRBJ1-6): DGGITQSPKYLFRKEGQNVTLSCEQNLNHDAMYWYRQDPGQGLRLIYYSQIVNDFQKGDIAEGYSVSREKKESFPLTVTSAQKNPTAFYLCASRPLLGGNSPLHFGNGTRLTVT.

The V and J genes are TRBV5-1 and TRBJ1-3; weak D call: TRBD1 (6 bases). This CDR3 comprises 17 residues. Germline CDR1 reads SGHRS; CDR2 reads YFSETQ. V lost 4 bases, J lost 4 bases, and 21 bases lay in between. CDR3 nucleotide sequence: TGCGCCAGCAGCCAATCCTCAGGGCAGGGGCCAGGAAACACCATATATTTT. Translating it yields CASSQSSGQGPGNTIYF.

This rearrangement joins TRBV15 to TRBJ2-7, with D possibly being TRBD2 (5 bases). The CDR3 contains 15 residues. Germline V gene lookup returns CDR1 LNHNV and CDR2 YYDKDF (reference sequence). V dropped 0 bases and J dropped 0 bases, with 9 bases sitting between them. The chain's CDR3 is CATSRDLGDSYEQYF. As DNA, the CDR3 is TGTGCCACCAGCAGAGATCTCGGGGACTCCTACGAGCAGTACTTC.

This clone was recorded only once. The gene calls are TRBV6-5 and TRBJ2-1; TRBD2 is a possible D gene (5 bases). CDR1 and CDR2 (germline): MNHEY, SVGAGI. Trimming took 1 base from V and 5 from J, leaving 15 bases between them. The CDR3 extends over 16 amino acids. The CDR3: CASSYFRWTRDNEQFF. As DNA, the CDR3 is TGTGCCAGCAGTTACTTTCGATGGACGAGGGACAATGAGCAGTTCTTC.

This chain's CDR3 is CASSSGSTASNTEAFF. CDR3 DNA: TGCGCCAGCAGCTCGGGGTCAACAGCCTCGAACACTGAAGCTTTCTTT. The chain uses TRBV5-1 and TRBJ1-1; no definite D call. The germline V gene has CDR1 SGHRS and CDR2 YFSETQ. The length of the CDR3 is 16 residues. The V and J ends lost 3 bases and 1 base respectively, with 16 bases between them.

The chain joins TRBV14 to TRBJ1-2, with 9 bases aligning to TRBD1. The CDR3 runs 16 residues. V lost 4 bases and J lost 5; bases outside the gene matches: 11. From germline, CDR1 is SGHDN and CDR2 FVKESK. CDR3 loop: CASSPTPGQGIYGYTF. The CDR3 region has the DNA TGTGCCAGCAGCCCCACTCCGGGACAGGGCATTTATGGCTACACCTTC.

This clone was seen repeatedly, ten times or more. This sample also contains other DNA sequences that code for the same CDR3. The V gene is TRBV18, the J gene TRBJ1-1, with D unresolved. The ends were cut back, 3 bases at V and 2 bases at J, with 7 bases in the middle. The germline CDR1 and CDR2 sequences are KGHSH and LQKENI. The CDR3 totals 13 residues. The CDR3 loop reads CASSPAVNTEAFF. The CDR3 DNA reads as TGTGCCAGCTCACCGGCGGTAAACACTGAAGCTTTCTTT. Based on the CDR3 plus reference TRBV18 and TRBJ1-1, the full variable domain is NAGVMQNPRHLVRRRGQEARLRCSPMKGHSHVYWYRQLPEEGLKFMVYLQKENIIDESGMPKERFSAEFPKEGPSILRIQQVVRGDSAAYFCASSPAVNTEAFFGQGTRLTVV.